This TCR beta chain was captured by sequencing in a study of multiple sclerosis patients with progressive multifocal leukoencephalopathy. Described time point: around 12 months of natalizumab therapy. Sequenced by immunoSEQ multiplex PCR; TCRdb stores in-frame clones only, minus some. Altogether 25,000 or so clones are present, approximately 90% being singletons, with the ten largest covering around 2.4%. CDR3 length: 16 residues. The J segment lost 5 bases and the V segment lost 5 bases, leaving 12 bases of the junction unmatched. The V gene's germline CDR1 is SGHNT and CDR2 YENEEA. The source is a man aged 25 to 45 with multiple sclerosis. The chain recombines TRBV11-3 with TRBJ2-1; 7 positions match TRBD2. Source: PBMCs, taken from a patient treated with natalizumab. The CDR3 nucleotides are TGTGCCAGCAGCAAGAGGCCAGCGGGAAGGGACAATGAGCAGTTCTTC. Translation gives CASSKRPAGRDNEQFF. Filled out from reference TRBV11-3 and TRBJ2-1, the complete variable domain reads EAGVVQSPRYKIIEKKQPVAFWCNPISGHNTLYWYLQNLGQGPELLIRYENEEAVDDSQLPKDRFSAERLKGVDSTLKIQPAELGDSAVYLCASSKRPAGRDNEQFFGPGTRLTVL.